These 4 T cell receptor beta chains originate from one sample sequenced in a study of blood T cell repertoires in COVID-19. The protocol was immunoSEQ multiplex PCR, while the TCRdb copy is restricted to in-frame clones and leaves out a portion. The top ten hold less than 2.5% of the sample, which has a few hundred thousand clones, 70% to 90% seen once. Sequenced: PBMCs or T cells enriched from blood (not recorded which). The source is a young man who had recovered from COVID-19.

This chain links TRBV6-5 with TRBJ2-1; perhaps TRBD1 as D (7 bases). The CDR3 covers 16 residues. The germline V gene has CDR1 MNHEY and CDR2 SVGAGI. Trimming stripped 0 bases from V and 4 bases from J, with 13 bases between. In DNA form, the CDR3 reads TGTGCCAGCAGTTACTCCGGCAGGGGGGAATACAATGAGCAGTTCTTC. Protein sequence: CASSYSGRGEYNEQFF.

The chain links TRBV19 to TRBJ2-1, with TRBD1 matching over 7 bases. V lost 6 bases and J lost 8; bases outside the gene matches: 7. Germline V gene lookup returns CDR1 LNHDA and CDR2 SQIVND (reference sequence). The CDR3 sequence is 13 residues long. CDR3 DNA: TGTGCCAGTAGGAACTACAGGGGTGATGAGCAGTTCTTC. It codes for CASRNYRGDEQFF.

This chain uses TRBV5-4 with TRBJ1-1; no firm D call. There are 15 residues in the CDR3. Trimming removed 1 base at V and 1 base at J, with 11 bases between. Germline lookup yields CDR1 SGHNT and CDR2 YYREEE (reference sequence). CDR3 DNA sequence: TGTGCCAGCAGCTTGAGCAAGAACGGGAACACTGAAGCTTTCTTT. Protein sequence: CASSLSKNGNTEAFF.

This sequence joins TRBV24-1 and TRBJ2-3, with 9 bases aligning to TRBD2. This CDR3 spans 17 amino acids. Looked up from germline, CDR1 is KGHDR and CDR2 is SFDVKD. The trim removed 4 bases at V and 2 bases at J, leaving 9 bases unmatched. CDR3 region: CATSDPKAGGDTDTQYF. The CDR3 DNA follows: TGTGCCACCAGTGACCCGAAAGCGGGGGGAGACACAGATACGCAGTATTTT.